The 27 T cell receptor beta chains below come from one sample, sequenced in a study of shared clonotypes between healthy human individuals. In the naive CD8 group, cells lacked CD45RO and were positively selected for CCR7, so terminally differentiated effector memory CD45RA+ cells were left out. Produced via immunoSEQ multiplex PCR; TCRdb's table is partial and in-frame only. The repertoire has millions of clones, roughly 94% of them found once; the top ten carry approximately 1.2%. Sequenced input: naive CD8+ T cells sorted from blood. The receptor set was obtained from a man in his late teens or twenties in good health.

This chain uses TRBV5-5 with TRBJ2-7, with TRBD1 matching over 10 bases. CDR3 length: 14 amino acids. CDR1 is SGHKS and CDR2 is YYEKEE in the germline V gene (reference sequence). V was clipped by 5 bases and J by 2 bases; unmatched bases: 4. In nucleotides, the CDR3 is TGTGCCAGCAGGACCGGGACAGGGGCCTACGAGCAGTACTTC. As protein: CASRTGTGAYEQYF. Drawing the rest from reference TRBV5-5 and TRBJ2-7, the complete variable domain is DAGVTQSPTHLIKTRGQQVTLRCSPISGHKSVSWYQQVLGQGPQFIFQYYEKEERGRGNFPDRFSARQFPNYSSELNVNALLLGDSALYLCASRTGTGAYEQYFGPGTRLTVT.

The chain recombines TRBV2 with TRBJ2-7, with D perhaps TRBD1 or TRBD2 (5 bases each). In germline, CDR1 is SNHLY, CDR2 FYNNEI. V lost 7 bases and J 5 bases, leaving 18 bases between the germline ends. The CDR3 covers 14 residues. CDR3 in DNA: TGTGCCAGCACCCCGGGTGAGGGGCCCCACGAGCAGTACTTC. Protein sequence: CASTPGEGPHEQYF. Combining the CDR3 with reference TRBV2 and TRBJ2-7 gives the whole variable domain EPEVTQTPSHQVTQMGQEVILRCVPISNHLYFYWYRQILGQKVEFLVSFYNNEISEKSEIFDDQFSVERPDGSNFTLKIRSTKLEDSAMYFCASTPGEGPHEQYFGPGTRLTVT.

The chain combines TRBV28 with TRBJ2-7; TRBD1 is a possible D gene (6 bases). CDR3 length: 14 amino acids. Trimming removed 3 bases at V and 3 bases at J, with 12 bases between. From germline, CDR1 is MDHEN and CDR2 SYDVKM. This CDR3 reads CASSFTRGSYEQYF. The CDR3 DNA follows: TGTGCCAGCAGTTTTACCAGGGGCAGCTACGAGCAGTACTTC.

This rearrangement joins TRBV6-6 to TRBJ1-2; 9 bases map to TRBD1. This CDR3 comprises 15 residues. Trimming removed 8 bases from V and 4 bases from J; junction bases left unmatched: 11. Germline V gene lookup returns CDR1 MNHNY and CDR2 SVGAGI (reference sequence). Written as DNA, the CDR3 is TGTGCCAGCGGCCAAAACGGACAGGGGACCTATGGCTACACCTTC. As protein: CASGQNGQGTYGYTF.

V gene TRBV19 combines with J gene TRBJ1-2; the D gene is possibly TRBD1 (6 bases). Per germline, CDR1 LNHDA and CDR2 SQIVND (reference sequence). V was pared by 5 bases and J by 3 bases, with 13 bases between. The CDR3 runs 14 residues. The CDR3 region is CASSSTQGHYGYTF. Written as DNA, the CDR3 is TGTGCCAGTAGTTCAACACAGGGACACTATGGCTACACCTTC.

This clone came up once. Other DNA variants within this sample encode the same CDR3. The chain carries TRBV5-6 and TRBJ2-1; 9 nucleotides match TRBD2. Trimming took 0 bases from V and 2 from J; bases not matched to a gene: 3. The CDR3 has 16 residues. Germline CDR1 is SGHDT and CDR2 is YYEEEE. CDR3 coding DNA: TGTGCCAGCAGCTTGGAATTAGCGGGGGCCTACAATGAGCAGTTCTTC. It yields the protein CASSLELAGAYNEQFF.

The V call is TRBV10-3, the J call TRBJ1-4, with TRBD1 as a possible D gene (5 bases). The germline V gene has CDR1 ENHRY and CDR2 SYGVKD. Trimming stripped 2 bases from V and 8 bases from J, with 12 bases between. This CDR3 has 14 amino acids. This chain's CDR3 is CAISEVQEGEKLFF. The CDR3 coding sequence is TGTGCCATCAGTGAGGTGCAGGAGGGGGAAAAACTGTTTTTT.

V and J are TRBV10-1 and TRBJ2-3, with 7 bases lining up with TRBD2. CDR3 length: 14 residues. Germline lookup yields CDR1 WNHNN and CDR2 SYGVQD (reference sequence). With V trimmed by 0 bases and J by 6 bases, 3 bases remained unmatched. The CDR3 sequence is CASSESMGGDTQYF. CDR3 nucleotide sequence: TGCGCCAGCAGTGAGTCGATGGGAGGGGATACGCAGTATTTT.

The V and J genes are TRBV6-5 and TRBJ1-1; D is uncertain. The V gene lost 7 bases and the J gene lost 5 bases, with 14 bases spanning the gap. The germline V gene encodes CDR1 MNHEY and CDR2 SVGAGI. The length of the CDR3 is 13 residues. For the CDR3, the DNA is TGTGCCAGCACCCCCGCGGGAAGGACTGAAGCTTTCTTT. It codes for CASTPAGRTEAFF.

This chain uses TRBV7-9 with TRBJ1-1, with 7 bases identical to TRBD1. With 5 bases clipped from V and 6 bases from J, the junction kept 6 bases outside the gene matches. CDR3 length equals 13 residues. Germline CDR1 SEHNR, CDR2 FQNEAQ (reference sequence). The CDR3 nucleotides are TGTGCCAGCAGCCAATACAGGGGATCTGAAGCTTTCTTT. Protein product: CASSQYRGSEAFF. Together with reference TRBV7-9 and TRBJ1-1, the CDR3 gives the full variable domain: DTGVSQNPRHKITKRGQNVTFRCDPISEHNRLYWYRQTLGQGPEFLTYFQNEAQLEKSRLLSDRFSAERPKGSFSTLEIQRTEQGDSAMYLCASSQYRGSEAFFGQGTRLTVV.

The chain links TRBV7-2 to TRBJ2-3; D unresolved. Germline CDR1 is SGHTA and CDR2 is FQGNSA. The CDR3 is 18 amino acids. V was clipped by 1 base and J by 3 bases, with 20 bases between them. The CDR3 region is CASSLDPIPPGVTDTQYF. CDR3 coding DNA: TGTGCCAGCAGCTTAGACCCTATCCCTCCTGGGGTAACAGATACGCAGTATTTT.

This chain links TRBV15 with TRBJ1-1, with a possible D match to TRBD1 (6 bases). V shed 3 bases and J shed 1 base, with 12 bases lying between them. CDR3 length: 15 amino acids. CDR1 LNHNV and CDR2 YYDKDF come from the germline V gene (reference sequence). CDR3 nucleotide sequence: TGTGCCACCAGCAGGTTACAGGGAGGGAACACTGAAGCTTTCTTT. It encodes CATSRLQGGNTEAFF.

The chain joins TRBV10-3 to TRBJ2-7; 10 bases line up with TRBD1. This CDR3 contains 14 residues. Germline V gene data show CDR1 as ENHRY and CDR2 as SYGVKD. With 6 bases clipped from V and 1 base from J, the junction kept 3 bases outside the gene matches. The CDR3 sequence is CAISGTGASYEQYF. The CDR3 DNA reads TGTGCCATCAGCGGGACAGGGGCTTCCTACGAGCAGTACTTC.

This chain uses TRBV6-5 with TRBJ2-5; unclear D gene. Deletions cut 6 bases from V and 7 bases from J, with 21 bases between. The germline CDR1 and CDR2 sequences are MNHEY and SVGAGI. The CDR3 consists of 15 residues. CDR3 loop: CASSKTGYGSGTQYF. The CDR3 DNA follows: TGTGCCAGCAGCAAAACGGGCTACGGGTCGGGGACCCAGTACTTC.

Points on this clone: This CDR3 is also generated by other DNA sequences in the sample. The V and J genes are TRBV6-5 and TRBJ2-2, with a weak D call TRBD2 (6 bases). V was trimmed by 2 bases and J by 2 bases, leaving 6 bases between them. The CDR3 runs to 14 residues. Germline V gene sequence: CDR1 MNHEY, CDR2 SVGAGI. CDR3 sequence: CASSYGLNTGELFF. CDR3 DNA sequence: TGTGCCAGCAGTTACGGACTAAACACCGGGGAGCTGTTTTTT.

The genes are TRBV7-9 and TRBJ1-1, with D possibly being TRBD1 (6 bases). V lost 5 bases and J 10 bases, leaving 14 bases between the germline ends. The germline V gene has CDR1 SEHNR and CDR2 FQNEAQ (reference sequence). The CDR3 contains 12 residues. CDR3 sequence: CASSLLTGVAFF. In nucleotides, the CDR3 is TGTGCCAGCAGCCTCCTGACAGGAGTAGCTTTCTTT.

The chain uses TRBV27 and TRBJ1-1; no firm D call. Germline V lookup: CDR1 MNHEY, CDR2 SMNVEV (reference sequence). Trimming cost V 4 bases and J 4 bases, with 13 bases left between them. This CDR3 has 14 residues. The CDR3 bases are TGTGCCAGCAGTTACGGCCGGTTCGGCACTGAAGCTTTCTTT. It codes for CASSYGRFGTEAFF.

The gene calls are TRBV7-2 and TRBJ2-6; D gene uncertain. Germline lookup yields CDR1 SGHTA and CDR2 FQGNSA. V shed 1 base and J shed 4 bases, with 8 bases lying between them. This CDR3 is 15 amino acids long. The CDR3 loop is CASSLVGYGANVLTF. CDR3 sequence (DNA): TGTGCCAGCAGCTTAGTCGGGTACGGGGCCAACGTCCTGACTTTC.

The chain has TRBV6-5 and TRBJ1-2; 7 nucleotides agree with TRBD1. The junction had 6 bases not matched to a gene; V was cut back by 2 bases and J by 3 bases. Germline-derived CDR1 and CDR2 are MNHEY and SVGAGI. This CDR3 spans 15 amino acids. The chain's CDR3 is CASSYDRVFYYGYTF. CDR3 coding DNA: TGTGCCAGCAGTTACGACAGGGTCTTCTACTATGGCTACACCTTC.

The chain is built from TRBV7-9 and TRBJ2-7, with TRBD2 identical over 13 bases. The length of the CDR3 is 18 residues. V lost 5 bases to trimming and J lost 2 bases; unmatched junction nucleotides: 12. The V gene's germline CDR1 is SEHNR and CDR2 FQNEAQ (reference sequence). The CDR3: CASSPWTSGSPTTYEQYF. In nucleotides, the CDR3 is TGTGCCAGCAGCCCCTGGACTAGCGGGAGTCCCACTACCTACGAGCAGTACTTC. Variable domain in full (rest from reference TRBV7-9 and TRBJ2-7): DTGVSQNPRHKITKRGQNVTFRCDPISEHNRLYWYRQTLGQGPEFLTYFQNEAQLEKSRLLSDRFSAERPKGSFSTLEIQRTEQGDSAMYLCASSPWTSGSPTTYEQYFGPGTRLTVT.

The gene calls are TRBV27 and TRBJ1-1; tentative D call: TRBD1 (5 bases). CDR1 MNHEY and CDR2 SMNVEV come from the germline V gene (reference sequence). The V end was cut by 2 bases, the J end by 6 bases, with 13 bases between. The CDR3 is 14 residues long. The CDR3 nucleotides read TGTGCCAGCAGTTTAACCTCAGGGCGCGCTGAAGCTTTCTTT. This sequence encodes CASSLTSGRAEAFF.

The rearrangement joins TRBV30 to TRBJ2-3, with D maybe TRBD2 (5 bases). CDR1 and CDR2 (germline): GTSNPN, SVGIG (reference sequence). Trimming pared 4 bases from V and 5 bases from J, leaving 10 bases between. The CDR3 sequence is 12 residues long. The chain's CDR3 is CAWTSMGDTQYF. The CDR3 nucleotides are TGTGCCTGGACTAGCATGGGAGATACGCAGTATTTT.

The rearrangement joins TRBV6-5 to TRBJ2-7; possible D gene TRBD2, 6 bases. V shed 4 bases and J shed 1 base, with 14 bases lying between them. Looked up from germline, CDR1 is MNHEY and CDR2 is SVGAGI. There are 15 residues in the CDR3. CDR3 residues: CASSFRRDSSYEQYF. In nucleotides, the CDR3 is TGTGCCAGCAGTTTTCGCCGGGACTCGTCCTACGAGCAGTACTTC.

The rearrangement joins TRBV28 to TRBJ2-6, with a weak D call TRBD1 (5 bases). CDR3 length: 19 amino acids. The germline CDR1 and CDR2 sequences are MDHEN and SYDVKM. Trimming removed 5 bases at V and 0 bases at J, with 20 bases between. The CDR3 sequence: CASSTYSTEKNSGANVLTF. The CDR3 DNA follows: TGTGCCAGCAGTACCTACTCGACAGAAAAAAACTCTGGGGCCAACGTCCTGACTTTC. Drawing the rest from reference TRBV28 and TRBJ2-6, the complete variable domain is DVKVTQSSRYLVKRTGEKVFLECVQDMDHENMFWYRQDPGLGLRLIYFSYDVKMKEKGDIPEGYSVSREKKERFSLILESASTNQTSMYLCASSTYSTEKNSGANVLTFGAGSRLTVL.

The rearrangement joins TRBV5-6 to TRBJ2-1; a weak D match, TRBD1 (6 bases). Trimming removed 0 bases at V and 4 bases at J, with 14 bases between. CDR1 is SGHDT, CDR2 YYEEEE, per germline. This CDR3 contains 16 residues. The CDR3 is CASSLAVGGRYNEQFF. The DNA for the CDR3 is TGTGCCAGCAGCTTGGCCGTTGGGGGCAGGTACAATGAGCAGTTCTTC.

Notes on this clone: Within the sample, other DNA sequences also encode this same CDR3. The CDR3 here is CASSYSASGGNEQFF. The DNA for the CDR3 is TGTGCCAGCAGTTACTCGGCTAGCGGGGGCAATGAGCAGTTCTTC. This rearrangement joins TRBV6-5 to TRBJ2-1, with 10 bases matching TRBD2. This CDR3 is 15 amino acids long. The V and J ends lost 0 bases and 6 bases, in that order; junction bases with no gene match: 2. Per the germline V gene, CDR1 is MNHEY and CDR2 is SVGAGI.

The rearrangement joins TRBV27 to TRBJ2-7, with D maybe TRBD2 (5 bases). The CDR3 has 16 residues. From germline, CDR1 is MNHEY and CDR2 SMNVEV (reference sequence). The V gene lost 6 bases and the J gene lost 0 bases, with 18 bases spanning the gap. The CDR3 sequence: CASSYSSGLVSYEQYF. The DNA of the CDR3 is TGTGCCAGCAGCTACAGCTCCGGACTCGTCTCCTACGAGCAGTACTTC.